This entry features one T cell receptor (beta chain) sequence. Recruits, aged about 18 to 89 years, lived in 24 US areas. Participants reported their clinical history, and cohort assignment relied on those reports. The data belong to a study of blood T cell repertoires in COVID-19. In the study overall: Italy, Spain and the United States were the sources of the convalescent and acute COVID-19 samples.

Clones were read by immunoSEQ multiplex PCR, and TCRdb kept only the in-frame ones, dropping some. This table has roughly 200,000 clones, approximately 92% appearing once. The source material was PBMCs or T cells enriched from blood (not recorded which). The sequence came from a woman between 40 and 50 years old with acute COVID-19.

CDR3 sequence (DNA): TGTGCCAGCAGGAATTCAAAGCTGAACACTGAAGCTTTCTTT. It translates to CASRNSKLNTEAFF. The gene calls are TRBV2 and TRBJ1-1; D not certain. The CDR3 length is 14 residues. The germline V gene has CDR1 SNHLY and CDR2 FYNNEI. With 6 bases removed from V and 0 bases from J, the gap between germline ends came to 11 bases.